This T cell receptor beta chain is drawn from a study of T cell responses to AZD1222 COVID-19 vaccine. On this clone itself: Its antigen is unidentified.

TCRdb keeps only in-frame clones here, not all; method: immunoSEQ multiplex PCR. This table holds 95,000 to 150,000 clones, around 92% found once. From germline, CDR1 is SNHLY and CDR2 FYNNEI. V gave up 4 bases and J gave up 6 bases, with 9 bases separating them. The CDR3 loop spans 12 amino acids. General study points: Without day 14 samples, only post-peak T cell repertoires were studied. Across spike, vaccine-associated CD4 TCRs were found, dominant at 160-218 and 743-854. Following two doses of AZD1222, Spike-specific TCR breadth and depth rose. White British people made up most donors, females outnumbered males, and clonal diversity was possibly underestimated.

This TCR was sampled from an adult in good health. The chain recombines TRBV2 with TRBJ1-1; the D is unclear. The source material was peripheral blood, sampled on day 0 of AZD1222 vaccination. CDR3 DNA sequence: TGTGCCAGCAGTGGAGGGCCTGCTGAAGCTTTCTTT. Translation gives CASSGGPAEAFF. Full variable domain (rest looked up from reference TRBV2 and TRBJ1-1): EPEVTQTPSHQVTQMGQEVILRCVPISNHLYFYWYRQILGQKVEFLVSFYNNEISEKSEIFDDQFSVERPDGSNFTLKIRSTKLEDSAMYFCASSGGPAEAFFGQGTRLTVV.